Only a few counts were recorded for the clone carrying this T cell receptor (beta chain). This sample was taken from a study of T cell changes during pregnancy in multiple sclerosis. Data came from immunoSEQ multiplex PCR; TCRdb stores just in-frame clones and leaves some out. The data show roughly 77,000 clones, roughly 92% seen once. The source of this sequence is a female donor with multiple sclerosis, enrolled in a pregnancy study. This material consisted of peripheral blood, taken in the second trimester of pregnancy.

CDR3 amino acids: CASSLRTANEKLFF. For the CDR3, the DNA is TGTGCCAGCAGCTTACGGACAGCTAATGAAAAACTGTTTTTT. The chain joins TRBV7-9 to TRBJ1-4, with a possible D match to TRBD1 (6 bases). Germline V gives CDR1 SEHNR, CDR2 FQNEAQ (reference sequence). The CDR3 spans 14 residues. V was cut by 2 bases and J by 3 bases, with 7 bases left in between.